The T cell receptor (beta chain) under discussion was sequenced for a study of a mutant IDH1 vaccine in newly diagnosed glioma (dated by TCRdb to the early 2020s). Study-level background: Patients received eight vaccinations in weeks 1, 3, 5, 7, 11, 15, 19 and 23, corresponding to visits V03 through V10. Vaccination started 4-6 weeks after radiotherapy alone, or was given together with temozolomide cycles in the groups whose treatment included chemotherapy. Of the approximately 35 treated patients, approximately 62% were male and 37.5% were female, and the mean age was roughly 38 years. Prior to enrollment, standard therapy consisting of radiotherapy alone, temozolomide alone, or radiochemotherapy with temozolomide had been administered to patients, with the combination being received by most patients. Peripheral blood was drawn at six visits: V03 (baseline), V05, V07, V10, V12 and V13. Longitudinal TCRB deep sequencing was performed for some 25 treated patients wherever samples were available for exploratory analyses.

V gives up 0 bases and J gives up 1 base, and the segment between their germline ends measures 6 bases. The CDR3 numbers 14 residues from cysteine through phenylalanine. The CDR3 DNA has 42 bases and is translated from base 1. CDR1 and CDR2, per the germline V gene (reference sequence), are LNHDA and SQIVND. Study-level results and caveats: Changes in the top peripheral T cell clonotypes picked up by TCRB sequencing did not appear to be linked to pseudoprogression. It was noted by the authors that analyses of patient blood samples could not be reproduced owing to sample limitations. Immune responses induced by the vaccine were seen in around 94% of patients across multiple MHC alleles. PBMC samples for TCRB deep sequencing were selected based on availability.

The time point label corresponds to: week 23, last vaccination. Every vaccine dose consisted of 300 ug of a 20-mer mutant IDH1 peptide in Montanide, administered subcutaneously together with topical imiquimod. The donors had newly diagnosed IDH1-mutant astrocytomas of WHO grade 3 or 4 that showed loss of nuclear ATRX. The samples were drawn from NOA16, a multicentre, single-arm, open-label phase I trial in Germany that tested a mutant IDH1 peptide vaccine in humans for the first time. Genomic DNA for TCRB sequencing was extracted from EDTA blood using the DNeasy Blood and Tissue Kit. The library was generated by the immunoSEQ multiplex PCR assay. Rearranged TCR beta chain sequences were amplified using the hsTCRB Kit according to the manufacturer's protocol. Sequencing of TCRB libraries was carried out on an Illumina MiSeq. The authors' pipeline ran thus. The kit vendor's proprietary platform handled demultiplexing, trimming and gene mapping. TCRdb mirrors the immuneACCESS table, restricted to in-frame sequences. Some clones are absent from its copies; in checked studies, under half trace to an unresolved V gene, and the reason for the others is unknown. The D gene and trimming were derived from the DNA, and the V and J assignments and clone size from that table. Across this sample there are 50,000 to 65,000 clones, with about 89% seen only once. The top ten hold 1.4% of the sample.

As to this clone: The antigen this receptor binds is unknown. One base away there is no much larger clone; base qualities are not given.

Specimen: PBMCs, collected from a glioma patient whose treatment included an IDH1 peptide vaccine. The sequence links TRBV19 to TRBJ1-2; there is no confident call for the D gene. This sequence originates from a middle-aged man with glioma. The nucleotide sequence reads TGTGCCAGTAGTATAGACAGCTATAACTATGGCTACACCTTC. Translated, it gives CASSIDSYNYGYTF.